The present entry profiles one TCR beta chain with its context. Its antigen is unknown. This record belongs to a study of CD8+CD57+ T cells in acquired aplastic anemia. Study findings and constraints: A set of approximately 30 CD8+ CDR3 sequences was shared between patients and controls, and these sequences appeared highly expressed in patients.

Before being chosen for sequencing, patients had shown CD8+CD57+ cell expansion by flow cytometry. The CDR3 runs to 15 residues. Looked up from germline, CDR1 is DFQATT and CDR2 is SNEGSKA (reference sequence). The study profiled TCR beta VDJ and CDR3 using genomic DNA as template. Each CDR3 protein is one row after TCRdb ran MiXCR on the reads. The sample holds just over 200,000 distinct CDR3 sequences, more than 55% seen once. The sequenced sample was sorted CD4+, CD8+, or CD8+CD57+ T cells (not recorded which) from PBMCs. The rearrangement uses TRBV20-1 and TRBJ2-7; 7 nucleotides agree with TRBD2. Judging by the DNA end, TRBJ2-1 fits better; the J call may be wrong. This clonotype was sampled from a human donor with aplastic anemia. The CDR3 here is CSARDRGLLYNEQFF. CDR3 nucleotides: TGCAGTGCTAGAGATAGGGGACTATTGTACAATGAGCAGTTCTTC.